This T cell receptor (beta chain) is drawn from a study of CD8 T cells in ankylosing spondylitis. Study-wide results and caveats: In the blood and synovial fluid of reactive arthritis, some motif variants had been previously reported.

Trimming took off 1 base at V and 1 base at J, with 8 bases between the two ends. This CDR3 region has 15 residues. Germline CDR1 reads SEHNR; CDR2 reads FQNEAQ (reference sequence). The authors made TCR beta libraries by quantitative 5'-RACE with molecular barcodes. TCRdb ran MiXCR on the 5' RACE reads and lists one entry per CDR3 protein. In the table there are about 17,000 distinct CDR3 sequences, 8.2% of which are singletons. This clonotype was observed at least ten times. What it binds is not known. V and J are TRBV7-9 and TRBJ1-3; a weak D match, TRBD1 (5 bases). The TCR sequence derives from a male donor with ankylosing spondylitis or in good health (not recorded which). Sequenced input: blood. The CDR3 loop is CASSLDRSSGNTIYF. In DNA, the CDR3 is TGTGCCAGCAGCTTAGACAGGTCGTCTGGAAACACCATATATTTT.